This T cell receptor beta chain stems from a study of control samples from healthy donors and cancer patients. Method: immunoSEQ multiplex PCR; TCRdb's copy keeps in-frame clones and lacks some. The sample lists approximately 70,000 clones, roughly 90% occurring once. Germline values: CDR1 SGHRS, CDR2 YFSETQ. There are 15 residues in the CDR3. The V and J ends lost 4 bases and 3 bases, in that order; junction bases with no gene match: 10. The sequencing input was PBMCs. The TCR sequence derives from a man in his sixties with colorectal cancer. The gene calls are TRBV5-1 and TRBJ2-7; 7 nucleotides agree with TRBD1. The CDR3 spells CASSEATTGNYEQYF. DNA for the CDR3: TGCGCCAGCAGCGAGGCGACGACAGGGAACTACGAGCAGTACTTC.